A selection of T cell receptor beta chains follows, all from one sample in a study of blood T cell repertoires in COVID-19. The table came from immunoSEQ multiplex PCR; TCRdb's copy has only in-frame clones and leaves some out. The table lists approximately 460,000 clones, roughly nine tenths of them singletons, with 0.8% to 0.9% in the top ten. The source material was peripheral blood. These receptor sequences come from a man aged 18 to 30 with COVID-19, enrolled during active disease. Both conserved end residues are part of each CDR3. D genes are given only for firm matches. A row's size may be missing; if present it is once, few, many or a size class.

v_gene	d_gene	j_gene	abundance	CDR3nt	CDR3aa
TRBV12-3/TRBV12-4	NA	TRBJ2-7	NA	TGTGCCAGCTCATCCACCAACAGATACGAGCAGTACTTC	CASSSTNRYEQYF
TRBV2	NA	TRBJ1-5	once	TGTGCCAGCAGTGAAACAAGCAATCAGCCCCAGCATTTT	CASSETSNQPQHF
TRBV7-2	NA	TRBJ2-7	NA	TGTGCCAGCAGCTTAGGGTACGGAGGAGGGACGGCCTACGAGCAGTACTTC	CASSLGYGGGTAYEQYF
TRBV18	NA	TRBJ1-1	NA	TGTGCCAGCTCACCAGACGGGGGAGGGGGCACTGAAGCTTTCTTT	CASSPDGGGGTEAFF
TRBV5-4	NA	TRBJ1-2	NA	TGTGCCAGCAGCTTGGAGAGGGCGGGGGGCTACACCTTC	CASSLERAGGYTF
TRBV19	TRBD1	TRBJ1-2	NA	TGTGCCAGTAGTATTCGGACAGGCAACTATGGCTACACCTTC	CASSIRTGNYGYTF
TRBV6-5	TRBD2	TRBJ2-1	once	TGTGCCAGCAGTTACTCAGGGCTAGCGGGAAATGAGCAGTTCTTC	CASSYSGLAGNEQFF
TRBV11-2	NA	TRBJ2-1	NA	TGTGCCAGCAGCTTAGGCAGAAACAATGAGCAGTTCTTC	CASSLGRNNEQFF
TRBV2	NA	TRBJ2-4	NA	TGTGCCAGCAGTGAAGGCTGGGGGGACAAAAACATTCAGTACTTC	CASSEGWGDKNIQYF
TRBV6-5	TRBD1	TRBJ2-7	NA	TGTGCCAGCAGCGGGCGGCCAGGGGGCGAGCAGTACTTC	CASSGRPGGEQYF
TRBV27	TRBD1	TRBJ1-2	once	TGTGCCAGCAGTTTATCGACAGGGACTGGCTACACCTTC	CASSLSTGTGYTF
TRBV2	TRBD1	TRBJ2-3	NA	TGTGCCAGCAGTGTTGCAGGGGGCGAGGATACGCAGTATTTT	CASSVAGGEDTQYF
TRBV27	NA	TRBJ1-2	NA	TGTGCCAGCAGTCCCTCCCCAGGGATTTACTATGGCTACACCTTC	CASSPSPGIYYGYTF
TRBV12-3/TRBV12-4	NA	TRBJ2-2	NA	TGTGCCAGCAGTTTCGAGACCGGGGAGCTGTTTTTT	CASSFETGELFF
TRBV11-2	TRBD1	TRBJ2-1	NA	TGTGCCAGCAGCTTACGGTCGGACAGGGGCTACAATGAGCAGTTCTTC	CASSLRSDRGYNEQFF
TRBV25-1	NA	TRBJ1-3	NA	TGTGCCAGCAGTGTTAGTCCTGGAAACACCATATATTTT	CASSVSPGNTIYF
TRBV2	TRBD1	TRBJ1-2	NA	TGTGCCAGCAGTGGGACAGGGCGAGGAGGCTACACCTTC	CASSGTGRGGYTF